This TCR beta chain stems from a study of OX40 agonist ivuxolimab in advanced cancers. Sequencing was performed with immunoSEQ multiplex PCR; in TCRdb, only in-frame clones are kept and a portion is missing. The data show under 90,000 clones, roughly 84% seen once. The CDR3 consists of 15 residues. J lost 3 bases, V lost 3 bases, and 3 bases had no gene match. Germline CDR1 LGHNA, CDR2 YNFKEQ. The specimen comprised CD4+ or CD8+ T cells sorted from blood, sampled in a trial of the OX40 agonist ivuxolimab. The chain recombines TRBV4-2 with TRBJ1-5; TRBD1 matches 9 bases. This sequence was found in an adult with an advanced solid tumor such as melanoma, head and neck, liver or kidney cancer. The CDR3 is CASSQEQGANQPQHF. DNA for the CDR3: TGTGCCAGCAGCCAGGAACAGGGGGCCAATCAGCCCCAGCATTTT.